This T cell receptor beta chain comes out of a study of human T cells and chemical hapten exposure. General observations from the study: The immune response of these alopecia patients might not match healthy individuals'.

Each cDNA molecule in the library carried unique molecular identifiers. TCRdb analysed the RACE reads with MiXCR anew, one entry per CDR3 protein. This table has around 120,000 distinct CDR3 sequences, approximately 13% appearing once. Time point indicated: pre-sensitization, week 0. This sample's treatment: therapeutic diphenylcyclopropenone sensitization with weekly scalp DPC. At patch-test visits, sampling came before the patch test. It was from unfractionated whole blood that total RNA was extracted. This clonotype was observed a few times. What it recognizes is unknown. This CDR3 has 13 amino acids. V was clipped by 1 base and J by 8 bases, with 9 bases between them. The V gene's germline CDR1 is LGHNA and CDR2 YNFKEQ.

This material consisted of whole blood, taken in connection with sensitization to the hapten diphenylcyclopropenone (DPC). The chain carries TRBV4-2 and TRBJ2-1, with D hard to call. This sequence was found in a woman aged 18-29 years with alopecia areata. Some clones in this sample may be carry-over from other donors' samples. The CDR3 region is CASSQVSRDEQFF. The CDR3 bases are TGTGCCAGCAGCCAAGTCAGTAGGGATGAGCAGTTCTTC.